These T cell receptor beta chains were read from a single sample in a study of blood T cell repertoires in COVID-19. Clones were sequenced by immunoSEQ multiplex PCR, and TCRdb holds only the in-frame ones, with some missing. The sample holds roughly 30,000 clones, 84% seen once. Sequencing was carried out using peripheral blood. Receptor source: an elderly man with active COVID-19. The CDR3 runs from the conserved cysteine through the conserved F or W. A D gene is named only where the DNA matches it firmly. The size of a clone is reported for some rows only, either as once, few or many, or as a class for expanded clones.

v_gene	d_gene	j_gene	len	abundance	CDR3nt	CDR3aa
TRBV20-1	-	TRBJ2-2	12	-	TGCAGTGCTAGTAACTCACCCGGGGAGCTGTTTTTT	CSASNSPGELFF
TRBV9	-	TRBJ1-1	13	-	TGTGCCAGCAGCGCCCGGGGTACCGGTGAAGCTTTCTTT	CASSARGTGEAFF
TRBV15	TRBD1	TRBJ2-3	15	-	TGTGCCACCAGCGGAAACAGGGGGCAAACAGATACGCAGTATTTT	CATSGNRGQTDTQYF
TRBV4-1	-	TRBJ2-3	15	-	TGCGCCAGCAGCCACCGAATAGAACCGTACGATACGCAGTATTTT	CASSHRIEPYDTQYF
TRBV24-1	TRBD1	TRBJ1-2	16	-	TGTGCCACCGGCACAGGGGCTTCTTCCCTAAACTATGGCTACACCTTC	CATGTGASSLNYGYTF
TRBV24-1	-	TRBJ2-7	18	once	TGTGCCACCAGTGAACTCTTCCCGGGACAAACGAATTCCTACGAGCAGTACTTC	CATSELFPGQTNSYEQYF
TRBV3-1/TRBV3-2	-	TRBJ1-2	14	-	TGTGCCAGCAGCCATGGGACAAGTAACTATGGCTACACCTTC	CASSHGTSNYGYTF
TRBV2	-	TRBJ1-2	13	once	TGTGCCAGCACCCTGCAGGACAGCTATGGCTACACCTTC	CASTLQDSYGYTF
TRBV27	-	TRBJ1-6	20	-	TGTGCCAGCAGCCCCAGGGGAAGTACAAGTTCGGGGGGCAGTAATTCACCCCTCCACTTT	CASSPRGSTSSGGSNSPLHF
TRBV6-4	-	TRBJ1-2	12	-	TGTGCCAGCAGTCAACAGGGCCGAGGCTACACCTTC	CASSQQGRGYTF
TRBV5-1	-	TRBJ1-3	14	-	TGCGCCAGCACCGAGGGTTTCGCTGGAAACACCATATATTTT	CASTEGFAGNTIYF
TRBV21-1	-	TRBJ2-5	16	-	TGTGCCAGCAGCAGACCCAGGTCCCCTTTTGGGGAGACCCAGTACTTC	CASSRPRSPFGETQYF
TRBV30	TRBD1	TRBJ1-6	14	-	TGTGCCTGGAGGAGGGACAGGGGTTATTCACCCCTCCACTTT	CAWRRDRGYSPLHF
TRBV7-2	-	TRBJ1-3	16	-	TGTGCCAGCAGCCCGGGACACCAAAACTCTGGAAACACCATATATTTT	CASSPGHQNSGNTIYF
TRBV3-1/TRBV3-2	TRBD2	TRBJ2-5	16	once	TGTGCCAGCAGCCCCTACCAAGCGGGGGGGGAAGAGACCCAGTACTTC	CASSPYQAGGEETQYF
TRBV6-5	-	TRBJ1-2	14	-	TGTGCCAGCAAATGGGACTCTCGGCGTTACGGCTACACCTTC	CASKWDSRRYGYTF
TRBV27	-	TRBJ1-2	13	-	TGTGCCAGCAGTCCGGCCGGCGGGGGTGGCTACACCTTC	CASSPAGGGGYTF